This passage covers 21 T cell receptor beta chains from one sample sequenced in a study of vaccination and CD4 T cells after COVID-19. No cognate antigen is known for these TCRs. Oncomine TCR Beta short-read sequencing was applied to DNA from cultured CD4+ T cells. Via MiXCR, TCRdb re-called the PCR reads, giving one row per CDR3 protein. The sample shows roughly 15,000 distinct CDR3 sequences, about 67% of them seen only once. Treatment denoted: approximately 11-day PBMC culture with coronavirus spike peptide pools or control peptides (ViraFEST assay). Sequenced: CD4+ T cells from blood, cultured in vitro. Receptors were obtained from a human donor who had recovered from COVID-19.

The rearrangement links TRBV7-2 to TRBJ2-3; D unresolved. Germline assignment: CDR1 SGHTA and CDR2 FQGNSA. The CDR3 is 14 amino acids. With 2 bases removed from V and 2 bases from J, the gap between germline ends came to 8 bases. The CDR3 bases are TGTGCCAGCAGCTTACACACCGACACAGATACGCAGTATTTT. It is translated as CASSLHTDTDTQYF.

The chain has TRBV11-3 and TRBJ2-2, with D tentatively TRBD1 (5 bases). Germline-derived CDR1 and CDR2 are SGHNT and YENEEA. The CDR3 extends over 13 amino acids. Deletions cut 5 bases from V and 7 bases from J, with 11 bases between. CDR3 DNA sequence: TGTGCCAGCAGCCAGGGATGGGGCGGGGAGCTGTTTTTT. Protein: CASSQGWGGELFF.

CDR3 in DNA: TGTGCCAGCAGGAAGGGGGAGTCCTCCTACGAGCAGTACTTC. Translating gives CASRKGESSYEQYF. This chain uses TRBV6-2 or TRBV6-3 with TRBJ2-7; D is perhaps TRBD1 (6 bases). The V and J ends lost 6 bases and 0 bases respectively, with 12 bases between them. The CDR3 contains 14 residues. Germline V gene sequence: CDR1 MNHEY, CDR2 SVGEGT.

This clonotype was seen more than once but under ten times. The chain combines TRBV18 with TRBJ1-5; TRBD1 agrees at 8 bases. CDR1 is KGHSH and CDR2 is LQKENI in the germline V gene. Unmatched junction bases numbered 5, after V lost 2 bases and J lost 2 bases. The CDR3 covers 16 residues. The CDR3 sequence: CASSPFGQGGNQPQHF. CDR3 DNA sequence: TGTGCCAGCTCACCATTCGGACAGGGAGGCAATCAGCCCCAGCATTTT. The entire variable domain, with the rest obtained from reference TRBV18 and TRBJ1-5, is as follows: NAGVMQNPRHLVRRRGQEARLRCSPMKGHSHVYWYRQLPEEGLKFMVYLQKENIIDESGMPKERFSAEFPKEGPSILRIQQVVRGDSAAYFCASSPFGQGGNQPQHFGDGTRLSIL.

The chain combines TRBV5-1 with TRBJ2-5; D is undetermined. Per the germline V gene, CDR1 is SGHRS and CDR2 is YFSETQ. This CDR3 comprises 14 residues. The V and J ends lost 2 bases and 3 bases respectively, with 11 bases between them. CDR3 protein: CASSFFGNEETQYF. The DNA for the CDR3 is TGCGCCAGCAGCTTCTTTGGGAACGAAGAGACCCAGTACTTC.

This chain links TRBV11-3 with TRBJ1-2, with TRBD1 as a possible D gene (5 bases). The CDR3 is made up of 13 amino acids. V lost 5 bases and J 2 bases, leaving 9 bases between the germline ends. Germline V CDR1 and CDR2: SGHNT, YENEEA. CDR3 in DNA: TGTGCCAGCAGCCAGACAGCAAACTATGGCTACACCTTC. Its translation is CASSQTANYGYTF.

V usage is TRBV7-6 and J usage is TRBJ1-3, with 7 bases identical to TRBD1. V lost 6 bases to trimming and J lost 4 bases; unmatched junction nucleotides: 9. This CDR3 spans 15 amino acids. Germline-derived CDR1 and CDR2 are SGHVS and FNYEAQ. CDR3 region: CASSAGGGRGNTIYF. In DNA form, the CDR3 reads TGTGCCAGCAGTGCAGGGGGAGGGCGAGGAAACACCATATATTTT. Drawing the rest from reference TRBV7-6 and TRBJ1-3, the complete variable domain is GAGVSQSPRYKVTKRGQDVALRCDPISGHVSLYWYRQALGQGPEFLTYFNYEAQQDKSGLPNDRFSAERPEGSISTLTIQRTEQRDSAMYRCASSAGGGRGNTIYFGEGSWLTVV.

As DNA, the CDR3 is TGCAGTGCTAGGCCCCTGGCGGACACGGCCAGCGATGAGCAGTTCTTC. Translating it yields CSARPLADTASDEQFF. This rearrangement joins TRBV20-1 to TRBJ2-1; D perhaps matches TRBD1 (5 bases). Between the trimmed V and J ends, which lost 3 bases and 8 bases, there was a span of 23 bases. The CDR3 is 16 residues long. In germline, CDR1 is DFQATT, CDR2 SNEGSKA (reference sequence).

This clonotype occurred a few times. DNA for the CDR3: TGTGCCAGCCGGGACAGGGGTCAGCCCCAGCATTTT. Encoded protein: CASRDRGQPQHF. The chain links TRBV10-3 to TRBJ1-5, with 10 bases lining up with TRBD1. The V and J ends lost 10 bases and 6 bases, in that order; junction bases with no gene match: 3. The CDR3 covers 12 residues. CDR1 is ENHRY and CDR2 is SYGVKD in the germline V gene.

In nucleotides, the CDR3 is TGTGCCACCAGTGACACAGAAACACGCACAGATACGCAGTATTTT. Its protein product is CATSDTETRTDTQYF. V is TRBV24-1 and J is TRBJ2-3; D call uncertain. Trimming cost V 4 bases and J 1 base, with 11 bases left between them. The length of the CDR3 is 15 residues. Germline CDR1 and CDR2: KGHDR and SFDVKD.

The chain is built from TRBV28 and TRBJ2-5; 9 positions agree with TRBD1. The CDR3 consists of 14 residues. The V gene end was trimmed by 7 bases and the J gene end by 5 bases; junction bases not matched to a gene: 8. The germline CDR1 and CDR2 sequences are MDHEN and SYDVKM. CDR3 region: CASNQQGAVETQYF. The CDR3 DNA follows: TGTGCCAGCAACCAACAGGGGGCGGTGGAGACCCAGTACTTC.

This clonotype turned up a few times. CDR3 DNA sequence: TGTGCCTGTAGGGAGGGGTACAACTATGGCTACACCTTC. Residues: CACREGYNYGYTF. This chain links TRBV6-1 with TRBJ1-2; a possible D gene is TRBD1 (5 bases). Germline V gives CDR1 MNHNS, CDR2 SASEGT. With 11 bases removed from V and 2 bases from J, the gap between germline ends came to 15 bases. The CDR3 consists of 13 residues.

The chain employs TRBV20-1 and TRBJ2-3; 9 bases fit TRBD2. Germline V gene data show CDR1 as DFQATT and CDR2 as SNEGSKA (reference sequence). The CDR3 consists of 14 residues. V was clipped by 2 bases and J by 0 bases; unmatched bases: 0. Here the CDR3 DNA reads TGCAGTGCTAGACTAGCGGGAAGCACAGATACGCAGTATTTT. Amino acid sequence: CSARLAGSTDTQYF.

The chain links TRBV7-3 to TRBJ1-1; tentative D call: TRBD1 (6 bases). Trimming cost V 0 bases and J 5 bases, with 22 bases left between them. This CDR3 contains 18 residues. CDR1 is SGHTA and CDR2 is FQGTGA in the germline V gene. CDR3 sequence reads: CASSLTGMGGGERTEAFF. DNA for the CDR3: TGTGCCAGCAGCTTAACGGGTATGGGTGGGGGCGAGCGGACTGAAGCTTTCTTT.

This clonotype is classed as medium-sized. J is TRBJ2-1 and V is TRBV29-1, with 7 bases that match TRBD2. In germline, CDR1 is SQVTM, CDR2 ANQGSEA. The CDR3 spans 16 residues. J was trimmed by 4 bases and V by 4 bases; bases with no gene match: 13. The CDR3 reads CSVARTSLVAYNEQFF. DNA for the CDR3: TGCAGCGTTGCGAGGACTAGTTTAGTGGCTTACAATGAGCAGTTCTTC.

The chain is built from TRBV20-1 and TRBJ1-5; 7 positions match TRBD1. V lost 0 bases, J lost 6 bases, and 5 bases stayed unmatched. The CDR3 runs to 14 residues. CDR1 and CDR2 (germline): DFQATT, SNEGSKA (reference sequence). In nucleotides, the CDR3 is TGCAGTGCTAGAGATGCCGCAGGGGGTCAGCCCCAGCATTTT. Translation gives CSARDAAGGQPQHF.

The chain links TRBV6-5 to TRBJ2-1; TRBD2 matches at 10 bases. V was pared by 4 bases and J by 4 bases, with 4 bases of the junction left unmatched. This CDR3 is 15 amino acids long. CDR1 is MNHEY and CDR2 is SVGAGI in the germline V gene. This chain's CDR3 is CASSSPGLAYNEQFF. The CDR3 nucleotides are TGTGCCAGCAGTTCCCCGGGACTAGCGTACAATGAGCAGTTCTTC.

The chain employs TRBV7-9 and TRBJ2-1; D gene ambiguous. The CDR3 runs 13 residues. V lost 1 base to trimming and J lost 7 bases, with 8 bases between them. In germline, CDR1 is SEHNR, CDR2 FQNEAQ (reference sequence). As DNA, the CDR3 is TGTGCCAGCAGCTTAGTCTCTAGGAATGAGCAGTTCTTC. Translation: CASSLVSRNEQFF.

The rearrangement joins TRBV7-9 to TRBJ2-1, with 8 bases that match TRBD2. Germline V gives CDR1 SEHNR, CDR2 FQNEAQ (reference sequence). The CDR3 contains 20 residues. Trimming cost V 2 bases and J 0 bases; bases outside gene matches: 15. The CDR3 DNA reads TGTGCCAGCAGCTTAAATCCGGGACTAGGTGGGGGTAGCTCCTACAATGAGCAGTTCTTC. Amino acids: CASSLNPGLGGGSSYNEQFF.

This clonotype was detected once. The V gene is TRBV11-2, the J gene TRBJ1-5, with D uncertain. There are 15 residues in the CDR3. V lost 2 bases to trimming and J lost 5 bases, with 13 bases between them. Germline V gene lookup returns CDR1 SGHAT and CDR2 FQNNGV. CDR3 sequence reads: CASSLHLDPDQPQHF. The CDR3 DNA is TGTGCCAGCAGCTTACATCTTGACCCGGATCAGCCCCAGCATTTT. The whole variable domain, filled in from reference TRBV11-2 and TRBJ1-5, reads EAGVAQSPRYKIIEKRQSVAFWCNPISGHATLYWYQQILGQGPKLLIQFQNNGVVDDSQLPKDRFSAERLKGVDSTLKIQPAKLEDSAVYLCASSLHLDPDQPQHFGDGTRLSIL.

The CDR3 DNA follows: TGTGCCAGCAGTTACTCCCCTCCAGGACTAGCCAAAAACATTCAGTACTTC. Amino acids: CASSYSPPGLAKNIQYF. The chain links TRBV6-5 to TRBJ2-4, with D perhaps matching TRBD2 (5 bases). The CDR3 is 17 residues long. In germline, CDR1 is MNHEY, CDR2 SVGAGI. Deletions cut 0 bases from V and 0 bases from J, with 12 bases between.